This T cell receptor beta chain was retrieved from a study of beta chain features in type 1 diabetes. Study-wide findings and caveats: It was possible that PCR favored shorter templates, equally so in patients and controls.

Turning to this clone: As yet, its antigen is unknown.

Expressed TCRB transcripts were sequenced after all isolated RNA was converted to cDNA. Measured with immunoSEQ multiplex PCR; TCRdb has only the in-frame clones, and not every one. The repertoire holds about 360,000 clones, with around 12% as singletons. The V gene's germline CDR1 is SGHDN and CDR2 FVKESK. After removal of 1 base from V and 4 bases from J, the junction contained 3 bases not matched to a gene. The CDR3 totals 15 residues. The source material was naive CD4+ T cells from blood. The gene calls are TRBV14 and TRBJ2-2; 7 nucleotides align to TRBD2. This receptor was identified in a man aged 18 to 30 in good health. The CDR3 bases are TGTGCCAGCAGCCAAGGCTGGGGGGGCACCGGGGAGCTGTTTTTT. This codes for CASSQGWGGTGELFF.